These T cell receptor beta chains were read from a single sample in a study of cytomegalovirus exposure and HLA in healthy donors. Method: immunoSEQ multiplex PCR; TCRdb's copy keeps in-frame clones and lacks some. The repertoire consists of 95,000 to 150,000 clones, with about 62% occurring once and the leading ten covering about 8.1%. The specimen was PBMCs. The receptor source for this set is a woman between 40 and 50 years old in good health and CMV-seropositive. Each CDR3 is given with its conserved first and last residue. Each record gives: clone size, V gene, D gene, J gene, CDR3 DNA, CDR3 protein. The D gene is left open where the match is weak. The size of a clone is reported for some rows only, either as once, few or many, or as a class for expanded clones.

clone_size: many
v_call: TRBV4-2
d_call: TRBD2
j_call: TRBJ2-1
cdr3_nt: TGTGCCAGCAGCCAAGAGACTAGCGGGGGGTACAATGAGCAGTTCTTC
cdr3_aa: CASSQETSGGYNEQFF

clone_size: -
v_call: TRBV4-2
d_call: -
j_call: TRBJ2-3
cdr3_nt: TGTGCCAGCAGCCAAGACCAGGGGACAGATACGCAGTATTTT
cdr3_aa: CASSQDQGTDTQYF

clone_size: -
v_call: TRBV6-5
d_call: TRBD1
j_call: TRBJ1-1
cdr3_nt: TGTGCCAGCAGTTACTCTGGACAGGGAAACACTGAAGCTTTCTTT
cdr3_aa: CASSYSGQGNTEAFF

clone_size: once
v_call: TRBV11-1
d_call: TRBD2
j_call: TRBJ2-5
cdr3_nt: TGTGCCAGCAGCTTACAGAGCGGGGGAGTGGAGACCCAGTACTTC
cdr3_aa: CASSLQSGGVETQYF

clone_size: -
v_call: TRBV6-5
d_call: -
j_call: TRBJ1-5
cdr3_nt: TGTGCCAGCATTTACTCGGGGGGGGGTAACAATCAGCCCCAGCATTTT
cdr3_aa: CASIYSGGGNNQPQHF

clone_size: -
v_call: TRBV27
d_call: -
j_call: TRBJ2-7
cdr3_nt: TGTGCCAGCAGTTTAAGGTCAGGTATCCCCACCTACGAGCAGTACTTC
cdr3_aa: CASSLRSGIPTYEQYF

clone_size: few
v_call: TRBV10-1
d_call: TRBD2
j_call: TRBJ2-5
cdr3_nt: TGCGCCAGCAGTGCTGGCGGGAGACCCCAAGAGACCCAGTACTTC
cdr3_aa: CASSAGGRPQETQYF

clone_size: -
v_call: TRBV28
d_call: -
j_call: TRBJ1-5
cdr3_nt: TGTGCCAGCAGAGTGGAGGAGGGGTTTATTCAGCCCCAGCATTTT
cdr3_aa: CASRVEEGFIQPQHF

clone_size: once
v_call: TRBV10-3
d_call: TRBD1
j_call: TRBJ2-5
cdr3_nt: TGTGCCACCAGTGGAAACAGGGGGCTTGAGACCCAGTACTTC
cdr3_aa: CATSGNRGLETQYF

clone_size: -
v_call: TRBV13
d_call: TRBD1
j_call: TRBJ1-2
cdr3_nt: TGTGCCAGCAGCTTGACAGGGGACTATGGCTACCCCTTC
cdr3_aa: CASSLTGDYGYPF

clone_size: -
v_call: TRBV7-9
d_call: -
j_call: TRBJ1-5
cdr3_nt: TGTGCCAGCAGCTCCGGGCCAAGGAGTTCAGCGGGCAATCAGCCCCAGCATTTT
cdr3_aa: CASSSGPRSSAGNQPQHF

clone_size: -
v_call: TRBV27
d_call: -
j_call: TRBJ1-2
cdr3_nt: TGTGCCAGCAGTTTATCAGGGGGCTATGGCTACACCTTC
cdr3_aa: CASSLSGGYGYTF

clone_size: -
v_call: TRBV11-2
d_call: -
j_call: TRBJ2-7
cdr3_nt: TGTGCCAGCAGCCCCAGCGGCTTACCTTCCGAGCAGTACTTC
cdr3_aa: CASSPSGLPSEQYF

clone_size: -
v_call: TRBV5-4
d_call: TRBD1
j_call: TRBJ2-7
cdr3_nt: TGTGCCAGCAGCAATGGACAGGGCTACGAGCAGTACTTC
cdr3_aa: CASSNGQGYEQYF

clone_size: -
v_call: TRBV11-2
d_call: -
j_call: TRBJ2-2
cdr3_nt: TGTGCCAGCAGCCCGCAGGTCGGGGAGCTGTTTTTT
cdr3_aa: CASSPQVGELFF

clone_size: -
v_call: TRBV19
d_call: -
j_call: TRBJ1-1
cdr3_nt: TGTGCCAGTAGTACCCGAGGACTGAGCTATGAAGCTTTCTTT
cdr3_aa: CASSTRGLSYEAFF

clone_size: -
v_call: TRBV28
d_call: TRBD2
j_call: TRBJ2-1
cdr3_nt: TGTGCCAGCAGTGTGACTAGCGGGAGGGCCTACAATGAGCAGTTCTTC
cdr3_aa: CASSVTSGRAYNEQFF

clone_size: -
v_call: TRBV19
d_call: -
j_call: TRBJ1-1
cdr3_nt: TGTGCCAGTAGTATAGGGCAGATGAACACTGAAGCTTTCTTT
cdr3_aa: CASSIGQMNTEAFF

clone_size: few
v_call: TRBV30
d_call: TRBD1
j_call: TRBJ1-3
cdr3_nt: TGTGCCTGGAACGTGGGGACAGGGGCCGGAAACACCATATATTTT
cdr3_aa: CAWNVGTGAGNTIYF

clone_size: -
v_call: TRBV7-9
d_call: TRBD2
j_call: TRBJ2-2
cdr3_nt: TGTGCCAGCAGCAATCCCGGGACTAGCGGGGCGAACACCGGGGAGCTGTTTTTT
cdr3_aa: CASSNPGTSGANTGELFF

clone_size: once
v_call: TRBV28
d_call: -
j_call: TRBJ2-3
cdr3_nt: TGTGCCAGCAGTTCAACACCAGATACGCAGTATTTT
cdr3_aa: CASSSTPDTQYF

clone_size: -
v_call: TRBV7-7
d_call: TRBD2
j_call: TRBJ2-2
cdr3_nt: TGTGCTAGCAGCTTGGGGAGGGCCGACACCGGGGAGCTGTTTTTT
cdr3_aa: CASSLGRADTGELFF

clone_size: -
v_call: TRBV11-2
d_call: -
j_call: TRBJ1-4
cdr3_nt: TGTGCCAGCAGCTTAATTGGGGGCGATAGTGAAAAACTGTTTTTT
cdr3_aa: CASSLIGGDSEKLFF

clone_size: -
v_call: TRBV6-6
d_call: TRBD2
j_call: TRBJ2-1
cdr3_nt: TGTGCCAGCACCCTCATTGGACTAGCGATCAACAATGAGCAGTTCTTC
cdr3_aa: CASTLIGLAINNEQFF

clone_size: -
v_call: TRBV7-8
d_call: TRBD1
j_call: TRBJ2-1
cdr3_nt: TGTGCCAGCAGCCGGAGGACAGGGGCCAATGAGCAGTTCTTC
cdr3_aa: CASSRRTGANEQFF